Each of the 5 T cell receptor beta chains below was sequenced from the same sample in a study of OX40 agonist ivuxolimab in advanced cancers. Assay used: immunoSEQ multiplex PCR; TCRdb lists only in-frame clones, some missing. The sample has 57,000 or so clones, 86% seen once. The material sequenced was CD4+ or CD8+ T cells sorted from blood, taken in a trial of the OX40 agonist ivuxolimab. The source is an adult with an advanced solid tumor such as melanoma, head and neck, liver or kidney cancer.

The chain links TRBV5-5 to TRBJ1-6; D is unclear. The germline V gene has CDR1 SGHKS and CDR2 YYEKEE (reference sequence). The CDR3 spans 16 residues. V lost 0 bases and J lost 1, with 8 bases in between. The CDR3: CASSLDSPSYNSPLHF. DNA for the CDR3: TGTGCCAGCAGCTTGGACAGCCCGTCCTATAATTCACCCCTCCACTTT.

The chain uses TRBV30 and TRBJ2-1; D call uncertain. The V gene's germline CDR1 is GTSNPN and CDR2 SVGIG (reference sequence). This CDR3 has 11 residues. V was pared by 3 bases and J by 3 bases, with 3 bases between. CDR3 region: CAWRDYNEQFF. In nucleotides, the CDR3 is TGTGCCTGGAGGGACTACAATGAGCAGTTCTTC.

The genes are TRBV12-5 and TRBJ2-2; TRBD2 might be the D (5 bases). The CDR3 is 15 amino acids. The germline V gene has CDR1 LGHNT and CDR2 FRNRAP. Trimming stripped 4 bases from V and 4 bases from J, with 13 bases between. The CDR3 nucleotides read TGTGCTAGTGGTTCCTCTGGAGGCAGCACCGGGGAGCTGTTTTTT. It encodes CASGSSGGSTGELFF.

This clone was detected only once. This chain links TRBV7-6 with TRBJ1-1; D ambiguous. Germline V CDR1 and CDR2: SGHVS, FNYEAQ. Trimming cost V 1 base and J 2 bases, with 5 bases left between them. This CDR3 is 13 amino acids long. The CDR3 nucleotides read TGTGCCAGCAGCTTAGATGTTAACACTGAAGCTTTCTTT. It translates to CASSLDVNTEAFF.

CDR3 sequence (DNA): TGTGCCTGGATCTCGTCAGGGGGGGTCCAGCAGTACTTC. It yields the protein CAWISSGGVQQYF. The genes are TRBV30 and TRBJ2-7; D is tentatively TRBD1 or TRBD2 (7 bases each). This CDR3 has 13 amino acids. In germline, CDR1 is GTSNPN, CDR2 SVGIG (reference sequence). V shed 4 bases and J shed 8 bases, with 18 bases lying between them. The variable domain in full, completed from reference TRBV30 and TRBJ2-7, reads SQTIHQWPATLVQPVGSPLSLECTVEGTSNPNLYWYRQAAGRGLQLLFYSVGIGQISSEVPQNLSASRPQDRQFILSSKKLLLSDSGFYLCAWISSGGVQQYFGPGTRLTVT.